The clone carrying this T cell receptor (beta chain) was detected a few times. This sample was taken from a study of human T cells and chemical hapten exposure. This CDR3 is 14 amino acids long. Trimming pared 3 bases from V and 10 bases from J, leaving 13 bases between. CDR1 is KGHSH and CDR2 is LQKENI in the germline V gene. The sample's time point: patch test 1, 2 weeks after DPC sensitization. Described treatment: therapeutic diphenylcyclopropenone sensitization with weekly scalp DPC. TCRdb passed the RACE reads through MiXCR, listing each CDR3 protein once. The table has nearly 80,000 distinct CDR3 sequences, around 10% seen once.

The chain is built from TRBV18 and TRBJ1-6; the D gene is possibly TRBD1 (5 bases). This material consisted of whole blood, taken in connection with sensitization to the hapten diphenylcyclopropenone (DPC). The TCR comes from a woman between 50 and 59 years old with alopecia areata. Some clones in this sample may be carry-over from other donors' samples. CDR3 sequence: CASSPGGAGSPLHF. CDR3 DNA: TGTGCCAGCTCACCCGGCGGGGCTGGGTCACCCCTCCACTTT.